This entry describes one T cell receptor beta chain. What it recognizes is unknown. TCRdb reprocessed the 5' RACE reads via MiXCR and lists one record per CDR3 protein. The table lists 450,000 or so distinct CDR3 sequences, roughly 13% of them singletons, with approximately 0.9% in the top ten. This record comes from a study of identical twins. Study conclusions and caveats: Weaker excess twin sharing was seen among beta out-of-frame sequences. Models underpredicted monozygotic twin sharing of out-of-frame TCR alpha.

Germline trimming cut 6 bases from V and 10 bases from J; bases unmatched to any gene: 15. CDR1 DFQATT and CDR2 SNEGSKA come from the germline V gene (reference sequence). The CDR3 has 14 amino acids. This sample was shared with a second study, whose subject was yellow fever vaccine responses in identical twins. As that report states: Reported findings indicate that twins' vaccine T cell responses seemed partially convergent, partially personalized.

Sequencing was done on a sample of CD4+ T cells sorted from blood. This chain links TRBV20-1 with TRBJ2-3; TRBD2 agrees at 8 bases. The clonotype originates from a woman between 18 and 30 years old in good health. CDR3 sequence reads: CSADPGLAGFSQYF. The CDR3 coding sequence is TGCAGTGCAGACCCCGGACTAGCTGGGTTTTCGCAGTATTTT.